These 20 T cell receptor beta chains share one sample of origin, sequenced in a study of identical twins. TCRdb processed the 5' RACE reads anew with MiXCR; each CDR3 protein has one entry. The sample yields over 600,000 distinct CDR3 sequences, about 20% seen once. These data are also associated with another study on T cells expressing NK-cell markers.

The sequencing sample was made of PBMCs. These receptors originate from a woman aged 18-35 years in good health.

This clonotype was detected once. The J gene is TRBJ2-7, the V gene TRBV4-1; D is unclear. CDR1 and CDR2 from the germline V gene are MGHRA and YSYEKL. This CDR3 contains 15 residues. V lost 4 bases, J lost 0 bases, and 13 bases lay in between. The CDR3 loop reads CASSLASLGSYEQYF. CDR3 sequence (DNA): TGCGCCAGCAGCCTCGCTAGTTTAGGCTCCTACGAGCAGTACTTC.

At least ten counts were recorded for this clonotype. This chain links TRBV5-1 with TRBJ2-7; possibly TRBD1 for D (6 bases). This CDR3 has 15 residues. Germline V gene lookup returns CDR1 SGHRS and CDR2 YFSETQ. Trimming cost V 0 bases and J 2 bases, with 12 bases left between them. This chain's CDR3 is CASSLAAAGAYEQYF. The CDR3 DNA sequence: TGCGCCAGCAGCTTGGCCGCGGCAGGGGCCTACGAGCAGTACTTC.

The rearrangement joins TRBV7-9 to TRBJ1-1; D possibly corresponds to TRBD1 (6 bases). This CDR3 is built from 13 residues. CDR1 and CDR2 (germline): SEHNR, FQNEAQ (reference sequence). Trimming removed 3 bases from V and 6 bases from J, with 11 bases in between. Here the CDR3 reads CASSFGQFPEAFF. CDR3 bases: TGTGCCAGCAGCTTTGGACAGTTTCCTGAAGCTTTCTTT. The complete variable domain, with remaining parts taken from reference TRBV7-9 and TRBJ1-1, reads DTGVSQNPRHKITKRGQNVTFRCDPISEHNRLYWYRQTLGQGPEFLTYFQNEAQLEKSRLLSDRFSAERPKGSFSTLEIQRTEQGDSAMYLCASSFGQFPEAFFGQGTRLTVV.

V gene TRBV5-1 combines with J gene TRBJ2-7, with a tentative D call TRBD2 (6 bases). Germline loops: CDR1 SGHRS, CDR2 YFSETQ. The CDR3 length is 15 residues. Trimming removed 2 bases at V and 5 bases at J, with 17 bases between. The CDR3 reads CASSLGIGSRNEQYF. CDR3 DNA sequence: TGCGCCAGCAGCTTAGGTATCGGGAGCAGGAACGAGCAGTACTTC.

This chain uses TRBV10-3 with TRBJ1-1; D ambiguous. From germline, CDR1 is ENHRY and CDR2 SYGVKD. The CDR3 loop spans 11 amino acids. The V and J ends lost 5 bases and 1 base respectively, with 2 bases between them. The CDR3 here is CAISRNTEAFF. The CDR3 nucleotides are TGTGCCATCAGTAGGAACACTGAAGCTTTCTTT.

The chain recombines TRBV12-3 or TRBV12-4 with TRBJ1-2, with D maybe TRBD1 (5 bases). V dropped 8 bases and J dropped 4 bases, with 17 bases sitting between them. The CDR3 loop spans 14 amino acids. CDR3 in DNA: TGTGCCAGCTGGACCCCCGGGACCGCCTATGGCTACACCTTC. Translation: CASWTPGTAYGYTF.

The chain recombines TRBV6-2 or TRBV6-3 with TRBJ2-2; 8 bases fit TRBD2. The CDR3 loop spans 15 amino acids. Per germline, CDR1 MNHEY and CDR2 SVGEGT. The V segment lost 4 bases and the J segment 5 bases; nucleotides outside the gene matches: 6. The CDR3 DNA follows: TGTGCCAGCAGTTCGGCGGGAGGTTCTACCGGGGAGCTGTTTTTT. This sequence encodes CASSSAGGSTGELFF.

This clonotype showed up many times. This chain links TRBV4-1 with TRBJ1-2; 10 bases match TRBD1. The CDR3 covers 16 residues. Per germline, CDR1 MGHRA and CDR2 YSYEKL. J lost 4 bases, V lost 3 bases, and 8 bases had no gene match. The CDR3: CASSHTTDRGAYGYTF. DNA of the CDR3: TGCGCCAGCAGCCATACCACGGACAGGGGGGCCTATGGCTACACCTTC.

J is TRBJ1-1 and V is TRBV12-3 or TRBV12-4; 7 bases line up with TRBD1. CDR3 length equals 12 residues. The V segment lost 11 bases and the J segment 1 base; nucleotides outside the gene matches: 4. The CDR3, as DNA: TGTGCCGGAAGACAGGGGAACACTGAAGCTTTCTTT. This codes for CAGRQGNTEAFF.

This clonotype was counted a few times. The V and J genes are TRBV25-1 and TRBJ2-2; the D call may be TRBD1 or TRBD2 (5 bases each). The CDR3 has 14 residues. CDR1 is MGHDK and CDR2 is SYGVNS in the germline V gene. Trimming left V 2 bases short and J 6 bases short, with 10 bases between. The CDR3 loop reads CASSELGTPGELFF. The CDR3 region has the DNA TGTGCCAGCAGTGAACTAGGGACCCCCGGGGAGCTGTTTTTT.

The chain couples TRBV20-1 to TRBJ2-1; a weak D match, TRBD2 (7 bases). Trimming pared 2 bases from V and 0 bases from J, leaving 11 bases between. Germline values: CDR1 DFQATT, CDR2 SNEGSKA (reference sequence). There are 15 residues in the CDR3. Written as DNA, the CDR3 is TGCAGTGCTAGATTAGGGGGGGTCTCCTACAATGAGCAGTTCTTC. Translated: CSARLGGVSYNEQFF.

This sequence joins TRBV19 and TRBJ2-2; D is perhaps TRBD1 (6 bases). Germline loops: CDR1 LNHDA, CDR2 SQIVND (reference sequence). The CDR3 runs to 16 residues. V dropped 4 bases and J dropped 4 bases, with 16 bases sitting between them. CDR3: CASSTKQGTVTGELFF. The CDR3 DNA follows: TGTGCCAGTAGTACTAAACAGGGAACGGTCACCGGGGAGCTGTTTTTT.

Only a few counts were recorded for this clonotype. This chain joins TRBV9 and TRBJ2-5; 13 nucleotides agree with TRBD2. The V gene end was trimmed by 3 bases and the J gene end by 5 bases; junction bases not matched to a gene: 10. Germline V gene lookup returns CDR1 SGDLS and CDR2 YYNGEE. This CDR3 spans 17 amino acids. CDR3 coding DNA: TGTGCCAGCAGCGGACCGTCCGGACTAGCGGGAGTGGAGACCCAGTACTTC. Translating gives CASSGPSGLAGVETQYF.

The genes are TRBV10-3 and TRBJ1-1; 8 positions match TRBD1. Germline V gene data show CDR1 as ENHRY and CDR2 as SYGVKD. The CDR3 sequence is 15 residues long. After removal of 5 bases from V and 0 bases from J, the junction contained 5 bases not matched to a gene. In nucleotides, the CDR3 is TGTGCCATCAGTAACAGGGGGTCCGTGAACACTGAAGCTTTCTTT. It is translated as CAISNRGSVNTEAFF.

This CDR3 reads CASSLGTGDRSYSPLHF. DNA of the CDR3: TGCGCCAGCAGCTTGGGAACAGGGGACAGGTCCTATTCACCCCTCCACTTT. The V gene is TRBV5-1, the J gene TRBJ1-6; 8 nucleotides align to TRBD1. The V and J ends lost 0 bases and 8 bases, in that order; junction bases with no gene match: 10. This CDR3 comprises 17 residues. CDR1 and CDR2 from the germline V gene are SGHRS and YFSETQ.

CDR3 coding DNA: TGCAGTGCTAGAGACCTCGGACAGGGTCGTGGCTACACCTTC. Translation: CSARDLGQGRGYTF. The chain recombines TRBV20-1 with TRBJ1-2; 8 bases are a match to TRBD1. The CDR3 runs 14 residues. Per germline, CDR1 DFQATT and CDR2 SNEGSKA (reference sequence). Unmatched junction bases numbered 7, after V lost 0 bases and J lost 7 bases.

This clonotype occurred a few times. The V and J genes are TRBV5-1 and TRBJ2-4; D is uncertain. Germline assignment: CDR1 SGHRS and CDR2 YFSETQ. V was trimmed by 0 bases and J by 4 bases, leaving 11 bases between them. CDR3 length: 15 amino acids. The CDR3 DNA follows: TGCGCCAGCAGCTTGGCCTACCCAGAGAAAAACATTCAGTACTTC. Residues: CASSLAYPEKNIQYF.

This clonotype was seen more than once but under ten times. This chain uses TRBV20-1 with TRBJ2-5; the match to TRBD2 covers 9 bases. The CDR3 consists of 18 residues. Germline V lookup: CDR1 DFQATT, CDR2 SNEGSKA (reference sequence). Trimming at V came to 0 bases and at J to 5 bases, leaving 16 bases not matched to a gene. The CDR3 spells CSARDQAGLSGGPETQYF. CDR3 DNA sequence: TGCAGTGCTAGAGATCAGGCAGGGCTTAGCGGGGGCCCCGAGACCCAGTACTTC.

V is TRBV29-1 and J is TRBJ2-2; D may be TRBD1 (6 bases). Per the germline V gene, CDR1 is SQVTM and CDR2 is ANQGSEA. Trimming removed 8 bases at V and 4 bases at J, with 14 bases between. The CDR3 extends over 13 amino acids. The CDR3 sequence: CSIRQDFTGELFF. The CDR3 bases are TGCAGCATCCGACAGGATTTCACCGGGGAGCTGTTTTTT.

There are a few counts of this clonotype. The chain links TRBV20-1 to TRBJ2-3; 7 bases line up with TRBD2. Germline CDR1 is DFQATT and CDR2 is SNEGSKA (reference sequence). The ends lost 3 bases at V and 4 bases at J; junction bases unmatched: 1. This CDR3 region has 12 residues. CDR3 sequence (DNA): TGCAGTGCTAGTGGGAGGGCAGATACGCAGTATTTT. Its protein is CSASGRADTQYF.